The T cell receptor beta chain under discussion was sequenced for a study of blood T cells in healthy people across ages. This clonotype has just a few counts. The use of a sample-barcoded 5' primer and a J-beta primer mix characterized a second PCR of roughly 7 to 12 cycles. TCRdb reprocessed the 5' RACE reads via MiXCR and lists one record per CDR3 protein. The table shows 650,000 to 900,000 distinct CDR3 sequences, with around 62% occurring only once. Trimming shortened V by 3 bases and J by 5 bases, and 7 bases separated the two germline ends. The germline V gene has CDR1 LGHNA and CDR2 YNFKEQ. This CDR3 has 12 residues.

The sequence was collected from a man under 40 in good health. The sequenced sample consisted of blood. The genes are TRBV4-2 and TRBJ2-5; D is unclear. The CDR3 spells CASSQAGETQYF. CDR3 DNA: TGTGCCAGCAGCCAGGCCGGGGAGACCCAGTACTTC.